A selection of T cell receptor beta chains follows, all from one sample in a study of blood T cells in healthy people across ages. From the 5' RACE reads, TCRdb called clonotypes with MiXCR, one entry per CDR3 protein. The sample holds 550,000 to 600,000 distinct CDR3 sequences; roughly 48% are singletons and the top ten take approximately 25%. The specimen was blood. These TCRs come from an elderly man in good health. Each CDR3 is given without its conserved first and last residue. The size of a clone is reported for some rows only, either as once, few or many, or as a class for expanded clones.

J gene: TRBJ2-7; clone size: few; V gene: TRBV7-9; CDR3 protein: ASSLPSSSGTSGSYEQY
J gene: TRBJ2-3; clone size: -; V gene: TRBV12-3/TRBV12-4; CDR3 protein: ASTLRSSGRGTDTQY
J gene: TRBJ2-5; clone size: -; V gene: TRBV5-1; CDR3 protein: ASSQDRSQETQY
J gene: TRBJ1-1; clone size: -; V gene: TRBV7-2; CDR3 protein: ASSSDSAMNTEAF
J gene: TRBJ1-1; clone size: -; V gene: TRBV4-3; CDR3 protein: ASSQVVLTEAF
J gene: TRBJ2-5; clone size: -; V gene: TRBV20-1; CDR3 protein: SVSRGGNPETQY
J gene: TRBJ1-1; clone size: -; V gene: TRBV20-1; CDR3 protein: SAREGFREAF
J gene: -; clone size: -; V gene: TRBV20-1; CDR3 protein: SARDRGLHNEQY
J gene: TRBJ2-6; clone size: -; V gene: TRBV18; CDR3 protein: ASSPTLSGANVLT
J gene: TRBJ2-5; clone size: -; V gene: TRBV6-1; CDR3 protein: ASSDIFYQETQY
J gene: TRBJ2-3; clone size: many; V gene: TRBV6-6; CDR3 protein: ASSYRGTDTQY
J gene: TRBJ2-3; clone size: few; V gene: TRBV7-2; CDR3 protein: ASSLAGGDTDTQY
J gene: TRBJ2-1; clone size: -; V gene: TRBV15; CDR3 protein: ATSRVLGNSYNEQF
J gene: TRBJ2-2; clone size: -; V gene: TRBV5-1; CDR3 protein: ASSSPKNTGELF
J gene: TRBJ2-1; clone size: -; V gene: TRBV5-1; CDR3 protein: ASRLSTGTEQF
J gene: TRBJ2-7; clone size: few; V gene: TRBV7-6; CDR3 protein: ASSLGQGVSYEQY
J gene: TRBJ2-1; clone size: few; V gene: TRBV7-2; CDR3 protein: ASSFGLAVSYNEQF
J gene: TRBJ2-1; clone size: -; V gene: TRBV7-2; CDR3 protein: ASSPDRLVGDNEQF
J gene: TRBJ1-6; clone size: -; V gene: TRBV5-1; CDR3 protein: ASSYGTLNSPLH
J gene: TRBJ1-2; clone size: once; V gene: TRBV7-9; CDR3 protein: ASSLGVGGQNYGYT
J gene: TRBJ2-7; clone size: -; V gene: TRBV5-6; CDR3 protein: ASSAGLLYEQY
J gene: TRBJ1-1; clone size: -; V gene: TRBV29-1; CDR3 protein: FPGGTEAF
J gene: TRBJ2-5; clone size: -; V gene: TRBV10-3; CDR3 protein: AISQQGGQETQY
J gene: TRBJ2-1; clone size: -; V gene: TRBV4-3; CDR3 protein: ASSRELAGSYNEQF
J gene: TRBJ2-3; clone size: -; V gene: TRBV6-1; CDR3 protein: ASSVGEGTDTQY
J gene: TRBJ1-2; clone size: many; V gene: TRBV6-5; CDR3 protein: ASSKTGAPRGYT
J gene: TRBJ2-3; clone size: -; V gene: TRBV7-2; CDR3 protein: ASSLGPSGGTSTDTQY
J gene: TRBJ1-2; clone size: -; V gene: TRBV20-1; CDR3 protein: SARQPANYGYT
J gene: TRBJ2-1; clone size: -; V gene: TRBV27; CDR3 protein: ASTADMGLDEQF
J gene: -; clone size: -; V gene: TRBV5-1; CDR3 protein: ASSFQRAKQETQY
J gene: TRBJ2-1; clone size: few; V gene: TRBV20-1; CDR3 protein: SARALAGAVEQF
J gene: TRBJ1-1; clone size: once; V gene: TRBV6-6; CDR3 protein: ASSYSRQETAEAF
J gene: TRBJ2-1; clone size: -; V gene: TRBV7-9; CDR3 protein: ASSGASVGEQF
J gene: TRBJ1-5; clone size: few; V gene: TRBV3-1; CDR3 protein: ASSQEVNQPQH
J gene: TRBJ2-7; clone size: many; V gene: TRBV7-7; CDR3 protein: ASSLEEGPIYEQY
J gene: TRBJ2-2; clone size: once; V gene: TRBV2; CDR3 protein: ASSPGQASTGELF
J gene: TRBJ1-6; clone size: -; V gene: TRBV20-1; CDR3 protein: SARDPRSNSPLH
J gene: TRBJ1-1; clone size: -; V gene: TRBV6-5; CDR3 protein: ASTFGQNTEAF
J gene: TRBJ2-7; clone size: -; V gene: TRBV21-1; CDR3 protein: ASSKPGQGQNEQY
J gene: TRBJ2-4; clone size: -; V gene: TRBV7-2; CDR3 protein: ASSLEWSREVGY
J gene: TRBJ2-4; clone size: -; V gene: TRBV7-2; CDR3 protein: ASSPTSGSGNIQY
J gene: TRBJ2-5; clone size: few; V gene: TRBV7-2; CDR3 protein: ASSLWRGRGETQY
J gene: -; clone size: -; V gene: TRBV2; CDR3 protein: ASSANGGACEQY
J gene: TRBJ2-1; clone size: few; V gene: TRBV20-1; CDR3 protein: SGGTSAYNEQF
J gene: TRBJ2-5; clone size: -; V gene: TRBV14; CDR3 protein: ASSYTWGRETQY
J gene: TRBJ1-1; clone size: few; V gene: TRBV7-9; CDR3 protein: ASSHRQGMNTEAF
J gene: TRBJ2-4; clone size: few; V gene: TRBV7-2; CDR3 protein: ASSLGPSEQY
J gene: -; clone size: -; V gene: TRBV5-1; CDR3 protein: ASSQGLAPLGETQY
J gene: TRBJ2-5; clone size: once; V gene: TRBV29-1; CDR3 protein: SGRTSAEETEY
J gene: TRBJ2-4; clone size: few; V gene: TRBV27; CDR3 protein: ASSSRGGVSKNIQY
J gene: TRBJ2-3; clone size: -; V gene: TRBV6-5; CDR3 protein: ASSYSMANTDTQY
J gene: TRBJ1-6; clone size: -; V gene: TRBV20-1; CDR3 protein: SARHGPQVSPLH
J gene: TRBJ2-5; clone size: -; V gene: TRBV28; CDR3 protein: ASSLWTSGGQETQY
J gene: TRBJ2-1; clone size: many; V gene: TRBV10-3; CDR3 protein: ATGGGGELIISYNEQF